This TCR beta chain is drawn from a study of technical replicates of blood from several donors. This clone appeared once. CDR1 is MGHRA, CDR2 YSYEKL, per germline. The CDR3 spans 17 residues. V trimming: 3 bases; J trimming: 7 bases; junction bases outside the gene matches: 13. The repertoire was sequenced with immunoSEQ multiplex PCR; TCRdb's copy has only in-frame clones and lacks some. This table has almost 70,000 clones, over 75% appearing once. Sample: PBMCs. The rearrangement uses TRBV4-1 and TRBJ2-1; 9 bases line up with TRBD2. This TCR was recovered from a human donor in good health. Some clones in this sample may be carry-over from other donors' samples. Here the CDR3 reads CASSHGLSGGQLNEQFF. As DNA, the CDR3 is TGCGCCAGCAGCCATGGTCTAAGCGGGGGGCAGTTAAATGAGCAGTTCTTC.